This T cell receptor (beta chain) derives from a study of blood T cell repertoires in COVID-19. Study summary: Acute-phase and convalescent COVID-19 samples originated in the United States, Italy and Spain. T cells, B-cell-depleted T cells, or PBMCs provided the cDNA or gDNA that served as material.

V lost 3 bases and J 5 bases, leaving 14 bases between the germline ends. Germline V CDR1 and CDR2: SGHKS, YYEKEE (reference sequence). The CDR3 covers 14 residues. Original processing notes: Estimates of nucleated cell counts were drawn from the amplification of reference gene primers. TCRdb's table, derived via immunoSEQ multiplex PCR, lists solely in-frame clones and lacks some. V, J and clone size are those of that table, while D and trimming were read from the DNA. The data contain about 240,000 clones, approximately 83% of them singletons. This rearrangement joins TRBV5-5 to TRBJ1-1, with a possible D match to TRBD1 (5 bases). The TCR sequence derives from a man aged 30 to 45 who had recovered from COVID-19. The specimen sequenced was peripheral blood. The CDR3 reads CASSSPYTGTEAFF. CDR3 nucleotides: TGTGCCAGCAGCTCCCCCTATACAGGAACTGAAGCTTTCTTT.